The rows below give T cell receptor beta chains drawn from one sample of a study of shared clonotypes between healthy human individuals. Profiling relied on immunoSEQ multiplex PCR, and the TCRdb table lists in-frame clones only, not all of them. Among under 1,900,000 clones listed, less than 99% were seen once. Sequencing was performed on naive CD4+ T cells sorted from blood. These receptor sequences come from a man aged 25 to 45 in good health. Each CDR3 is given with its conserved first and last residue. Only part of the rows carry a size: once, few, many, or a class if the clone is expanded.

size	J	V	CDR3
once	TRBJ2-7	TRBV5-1	CASSYDSGTPYEQYF
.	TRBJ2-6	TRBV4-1	CASSQDPPGAGANVLTF
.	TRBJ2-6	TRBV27	CASSSLPLRTSGANVLTF
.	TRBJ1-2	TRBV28	CASSNGGGIGDGYTF
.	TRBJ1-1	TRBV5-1	CASSLAPQGFTNTEAFF
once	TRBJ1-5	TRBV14	CASSRGGMGNQPQHF
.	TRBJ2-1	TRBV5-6	CASSLVGRGDEQFF
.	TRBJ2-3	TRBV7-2	CASSLGQGSTDTQYF
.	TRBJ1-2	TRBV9	CASSVASTGLIGGYTF
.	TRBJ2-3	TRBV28	CASRDLSGRVSDTQYF
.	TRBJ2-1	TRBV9	CASSGASSYNEQFF
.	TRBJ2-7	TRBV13	CASSLGIAGSYEQYF
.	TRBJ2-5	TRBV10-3	CAISDTRDRFQETQYF
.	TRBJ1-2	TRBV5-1	CASSFGAAANYGYTF
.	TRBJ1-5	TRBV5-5	CASSGEIQGNQPQHF
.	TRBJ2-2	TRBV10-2	CASGGGSGGNTGELFF
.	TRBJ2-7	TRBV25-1	CASSEPGLVYEQYF
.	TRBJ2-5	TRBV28	CASRPDKAQETQYF
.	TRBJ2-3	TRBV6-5	CASRLRTGGNTQYF
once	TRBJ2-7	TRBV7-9	CASSLRPLGEVIEQYF
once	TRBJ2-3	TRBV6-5	CASSWAGRGPDTQYF
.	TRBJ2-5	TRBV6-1	CASSEDRGKTQYF
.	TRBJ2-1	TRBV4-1	CASSQVAGGLNIGQFF
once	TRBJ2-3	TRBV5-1	CASMETSSTDTQYF
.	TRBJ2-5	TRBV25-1	CASTGTDQETQYF
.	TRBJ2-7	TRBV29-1	CSVRLSSVSSYEQYF
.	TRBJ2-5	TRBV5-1	CASSVQGRETQYF
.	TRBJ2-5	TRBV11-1	CASSRPHRETQYF
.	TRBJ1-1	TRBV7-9	CASSLVNTEAFF
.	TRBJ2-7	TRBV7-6	CASSLARSEQYF
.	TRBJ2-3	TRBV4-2	CASSQETLAGGTDTQYF
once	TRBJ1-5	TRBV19	CASSIEPGHQLFNQPQHF
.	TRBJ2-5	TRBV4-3	CASSRGLAAQETQYF
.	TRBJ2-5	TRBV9	CASSPSPHQTQYF
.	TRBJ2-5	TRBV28	CASSFSARGETQYF
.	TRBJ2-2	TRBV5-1	CASSFRGELFF
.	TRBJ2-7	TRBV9	CASSVGRDPTYEQYF
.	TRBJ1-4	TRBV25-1	CASTRRGAGDEKLFF
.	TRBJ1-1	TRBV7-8	CASSPTGGAGTEAFF
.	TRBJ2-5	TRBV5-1	CASSLQGLQETQYF
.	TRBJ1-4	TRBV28	CASSSLDRATNEKLFF
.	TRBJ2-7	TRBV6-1	CASTPPSSYEQYF
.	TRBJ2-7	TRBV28	CASSFPRTGYEQYF
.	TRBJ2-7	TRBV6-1	CASGPGGLPYEQYF
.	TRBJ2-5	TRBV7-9	CASSLGLSGRVGETQYF
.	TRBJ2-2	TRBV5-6	CASSSRDILTGELFF
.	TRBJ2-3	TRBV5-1	CASSLRGQPGTDTQYF
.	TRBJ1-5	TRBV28	CASSLPQGDQPQHF
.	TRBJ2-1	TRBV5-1	CASSSLTSGGSNEQFF
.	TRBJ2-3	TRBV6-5	CAISEGRTDTQYF
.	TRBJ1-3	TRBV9	CASSERGSGNTIYF
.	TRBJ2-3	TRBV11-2	CASSRAGDTDTQYF
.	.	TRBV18	CASSLIPGTGDHEQYF
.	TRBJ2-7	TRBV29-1	CSARLGGWESEEQYF
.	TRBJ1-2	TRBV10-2	CASREQKNYGYTF
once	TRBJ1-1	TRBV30	CAWRYELNTEAFF
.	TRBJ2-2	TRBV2	CASRQLAGGLQNGELFF
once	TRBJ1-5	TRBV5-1	CASSLGAGVQPQHF
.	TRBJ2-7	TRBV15	CATSRDQASGIYEQYF